Listed here is a single T cell receptor beta chain. Its target is unknown. The data are from a study of shared clonotypes between healthy human individuals. Points from the study as a whole: What naive subsets generally showed was a larger estimated richness than memory subsets showed. Since donors were few, the genetic and exposure-history diversity represented was limited. Clonotypes that were shared across a handful of donors made up around 5% of naive CD4 clonotypes.

Naive CD8 isolation took CD45RO-negative cells positively selected for CCR7 and excluded terminally differentiated effector memory CD45RA+ cells. Healthy HIV-negative adults with no recent acute infections or vaccinations were recruited as donors. TCRdb keeps only in-frame clones here, not all; method: immunoSEQ multiplex PCR. The table lists approximately 810,000 clones, 80% to 95% of them singletons. CDR3 length equals 14 residues. V lost 7 bases, J lost 0 bases, and 10 bases lay in between. CDR1 is SNHLY and CDR2 is FYNNEI in the germline V gene. This clonotype originated in a man aged 25 to 45 in good health. The sample was naive CD8+ T cells sorted from blood. V is TRBV2 and J is TRBJ2-1; a possible D gene is TRBD2 (5 bases). The chain's CDR3 is CASIEGPSYNEQFF. The CDR3 nucleotides read TGTGCCAGCATCGAGGGCCCCTCCTACAATGAGCAGTTCTTC.